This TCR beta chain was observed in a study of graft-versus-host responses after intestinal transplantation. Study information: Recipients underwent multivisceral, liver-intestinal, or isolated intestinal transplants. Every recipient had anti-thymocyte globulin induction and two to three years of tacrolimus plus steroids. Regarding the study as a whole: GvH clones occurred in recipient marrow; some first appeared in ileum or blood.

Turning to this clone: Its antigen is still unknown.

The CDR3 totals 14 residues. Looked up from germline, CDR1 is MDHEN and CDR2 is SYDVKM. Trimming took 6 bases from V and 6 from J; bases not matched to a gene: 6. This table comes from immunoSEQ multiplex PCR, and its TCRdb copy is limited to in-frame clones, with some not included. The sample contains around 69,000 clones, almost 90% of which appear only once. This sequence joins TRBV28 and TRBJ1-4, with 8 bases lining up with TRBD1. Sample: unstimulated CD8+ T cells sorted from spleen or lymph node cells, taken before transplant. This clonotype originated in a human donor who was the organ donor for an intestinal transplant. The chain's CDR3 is CASSRTGLDEKLFF. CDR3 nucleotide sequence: TGTGCCAGCAGCCGGACAGGGCTGGATGAAAAACTGTTTTTT.